This entry is about one T cell receptor beta chain. These data are taken from a study of blood T cell repertoires in COVID-19. Study-wide background: Sample material is recorded as cDNA or gDNA derived from T cells, B-cell-depleted T cells, or PBMCs.

Measured with immunoSEQ multiplex PCR; TCRdb has only the in-frame clones, and not every one. The table includes some 130,000 clones, 85% to 90% detected once. CDR1 is LGHDT and CDR2 is YNNKEL in the germline V gene (reference sequence). The CDR3 extends over 16 amino acids. V lost 5 bases, J lost 0 bases, and 3 bases stayed unmatched. This chain joins TRBV3-1 (or the pseudogene TRBV3-2) and TRBJ2-3; TRBD2 matches 12 bases. This sequence originates from an older man with acute or convalescent COVID-19. Sequencing used peripheral blood. The CDR3 DNA sequence: TGTGCCAGCAGCTCGACTAGCGGGGGTAGCACAGATACGCAGTATTTT. Residues: CASSSTSGGSTDTQYF.